These T cell receptor beta chains were read from a single sample in a study of blood T cell repertoires in COVID-19. The method was immunoSEQ multiplex PCR; TCRdb's version includes in-frame clones alone and lacks a portion of them. The data show 160,000 or so clones, with about 87% seen just once and about 9.4% held by the top ten. The sample was peripheral blood. These receptors originate from a woman aged 70-85 years with COVID-19, enrolled during active disease. The CDR3 runs from the conserved cysteine through the conserved F or W. D genes are given only for firm matches. Expanded clones are given a class, and other clones once, few, many or no size at all.

DNA: TGTGCCAGCACAGGCACGGGGGGCGAAAAACTGTTTTTT; CDR3: CASTGTGGEKLFF; size: .; J: TRBJ1-4; V: TRBV2; D: .
DNA: TGTGCCAGCAGCTTAGGGGCGCTGGGCTACAATGAGCAGTTCTTC; CDR3: CASSLGALGYNEQFF; size: .; J: TRBJ2-1; V: TRBV7-2; D: .
DNA: TGTGCCAGCAGCCTGCAGGGGGCGGACTATGGCTACACCTTC; CDR3: CASSLQGADYGYTF; size: .; J: TRBJ1-2; V: TRBV3-1/TRBV3-2; D: TRBD1
DNA: TGTGCCATCAGTAGAGGAGGCAATCAGCCCCAGCATTTT; CDR3: CAISRGGNQPQHF; size: .; J: TRBJ1-5; V: TRBV7-8; D: .
DNA: TGTGCCAGCAGCCAACCCGGGACACCTCACTCTGGAAACACCATATATTTT; CDR3: CASSQPGTPHSGNTIYF; size: .; J: TRBJ1-3; V: TRBV14; D: .
DNA: TGTGCCTGGAGTCCTCCACCAGGGTATCAGCCCCAGCATTTT; CDR3: CAWSPPPGYQPQHF; size: .; J: TRBJ1-5; V: TRBV30; D: .
DNA: TGTGCCAGCAGCGCAAGACAGGGGTACACCGGGGAGCTGTTTTTT; CDR3: CASSARQGYTGELFF; size: .; J: TRBJ2-2; V: TRBV9; D: TRBD1
DNA: TGTGCCAGCAGTTACGGTCCAGGGGTGGATTCACCCCTCCACTTT; CDR3: CASSYGPGVDSPLHF; size: few; J: TRBJ1-6; V: TRBV6-5; D: .
DNA: TGCGCCAGCAGTGAGTGGCGGGGGAGCGGGGAGTTCTACAATGAGCAGTTCTTC; CDR3: CASSEWRGSGEFYNEQFF; size: .; J: TRBJ2-1; V: TRBV10-2; D: TRBD2
DNA: TGTGCCAGCAGCGTCGGGGTAGGGTCCTATAATTCACCCCTCCACTTT; CDR3: CASSVGVGSYNSPLHF; size: .; J: TRBJ1-6; V: TRBV9; D: .
DNA: TGTGCCAGCAGTGACGGAGGCTTTGGAAACACCATATATTTT; CDR3: CASSDGGFGNTIYF; size: .; J: TRBJ1-3; V: TRBV2; D: .
DNA: TGTGCCAGCAGCCAGCTATTCCGTGGGAGAACTCCAGGGGCCAACGTCCTGACTTTC; CDR3: CASSQLFRGRTPGANVLTF; size: .; J: TRBJ2-6; V: TRBV28; D: .
DNA: TGTGCCACCAGCACGCAGGACGGGATGACCTACGAGCAGTACTTC; CDR3: CATSTQDGMTYEQYF; size: .; J: TRBJ2-7; V: TRBV15; D: .
DNA: TGTGCCAGCAGCTTAGGGGTGGGACTCTACAATGAGCAGTTCTTC; CDR3: CASSLGVGLYNEQFF; size: once; J: TRBJ2-1; V: TRBV7-2; D: .
DNA: TGTGCCAGCTCACCACAGGGGCCTCTAGGCAACACCGGGGAGCTGTTTTTT; CDR3: CASSPQGPLGNTGELFF; size: .; J: TRBJ2-2; V: TRBV18; D: .
DNA: TGTGCCAGCAGTTTAGGGACTCACGGAAACACCATATATTTT; CDR3: CASSLGTHGNTIYF; size: .; J: TRBJ1-3; V: TRBV28; D: .
DNA: TGTGCCACCAGTGATTTGGGAGTGGAAGGCTACACCTTC; CDR3: CATSDLGVEGYTF; size: .; J: TRBJ1-2; V: TRBV24-1; D: .
DNA: TGTGCCAGCAGACAGGACCGGGCTAATCAGCCCCAGCATTTT; CDR3: CASRQDRANQPQHF; size: .; J: TRBJ1-5; V: TRBV6-5; D: .
DNA: TGTGCCAGCAGCTTTCAAAGCGGCGTGAGACAGGGGGACGGCTACACCTTC; CDR3: CASSFQSGVRQGDGYTF; size: .; J: TRBJ1-2; V: TRBV7-6; D: TRBD1
DNA: TGTGCCAGCAGCAGGGACAGAACCCAAGAGACCCAGTACTTC; CDR3: CASSRDRTQETQYF; size: .; J: TRBJ2-5; V: TRBV7-2; D: TRBD1
DNA: TGTGCCAGCAGCCGGGACAGGGGCGCGGATACGCAGTATTTT; CDR3: CASSRDRGADTQYF; size: .; J: TRBJ2-3; V: TRBV6-5; D: TRBD1
DNA: TGTGCCAGCAGCCTACGGACAGGGGATGAAAAACTGTTTTTT; CDR3: CASSLRTGDEKLFF; size: .; J: TRBJ1-4; V: TRBV7-9; D: TRBD1
DNA: TGTGCCAGCAGTGAGCGCAGCGGGAGTTTCTATGGCTACACCTTC; CDR3: CASSERSGSFYGYTF; size: once; J: TRBJ1-2; V: TRBV6-1; D: .
DNA: TGTGCCAGTAGTCCGACAGGGGTTGCCAAAAACATTCAGTACTTC; CDR3: CASSPTGVAKNIQYF; size: .; J: TRBJ2-4; V: TRBV19; D: TRBD1
DNA: TGTGCCAGCAGCTGGGGCAGTAGCAATCAGCCCCAGCATTTT; CDR3: CASSWGSSNQPQHF; size: once; J: TRBJ1-5; V: TRBV5-6; D: .
DNA: TGTGCCAGCAGCCCAATAGGGGTTAGCTCCTACGAGCAGTACTTC; CDR3: CASSPIGVSSYEQYF; size: once; J: TRBJ2-7; V: TRBV28; D: .
DNA: TGCGCCAGCAGCCAAGATGACAGGGCTTTGTCTGGAAACACCATATATTTT; CDR3: CASSQDDRALSGNTIYF; size: .; J: TRBJ1-3; V: TRBV4-1; D: TRBD1
DNA: TGTGCCAGCAAACCAGTTAATCAGCCCCAGCATTTT; CDR3: CASKPVNQPQHF; size: .; J: TRBJ1-5; V: TRBV28; D: .
DNA: TGTGCCAGTAGTATACGGGGGGGAGGCACAGATACGCAGTATTTT; CDR3: CASSIRGGGTDTQYF; size: .; J: TRBJ2-3; V: TRBV19; D: TRBD2
DNA: TGTGCCAGCAGTCGGACAGACGAAAACATTCAGTACTTC; CDR3: CASSRTDENIQYF; size: .; J: TRBJ2-4; V: TRBV28; D: .
DNA: TGTGCCAGCAGCGCCCAACAGGGGGCAAGCGGCTACACCTTC; CDR3: CASSAQQGASGYTF; size: .; J: TRBJ1-2; V: TRBV9; D: TRBD1
DNA: TGTGCCAGCATTATCACGGGGGGGACCGGGGAGCTGTTTTTT; CDR3: CASIITGGTGELFF; size: .; J: TRBJ2-2; V: TRBV2; D: TRBD2
DNA: TGTGCCAGCAGTTACCGACAGAATGAAAAACTGTTTTTT; CDR3: CASSYRQNEKLFF; size: .; J: TRBJ1-4; V: TRBV6-6; D: .
DNA: TGTGCCAGTAGAGGGACAGGGCGGAACACTGAAGCTTTCTTT; CDR3: CASRGTGRNTEAFF; size: .; J: TRBJ1-1; V: TRBV19; D: TRBD1
DNA: TGTGCCAGCAGCGTAGTACGGGGCTATGGCTACACCTTC; CDR3: CASSVVRGYGYTF; size: .; J: TRBJ1-2; V: TRBV9; D: .
DNA: TGTGCCAGCAGCGCATCTAGCGGGGGGGCCGGCGGGGAGCTGTTTTTT; CDR3: CASSASSGGAGGELFF; size: .; J: TRBJ2-2; V: TRBV7-2; D: TRBD2
DNA: TGTGCCAGTTCCACGGACAAGGGAAACACCATATATTTT; CDR3: CASSTDKGNTIYF; size: .; J: TRBJ1-3; V: TRBV19; D: .
DNA: TGTGCCAGCAGAAGGGCCGGCAGGGACGAGCAGTACTTC; CDR3: CASRRAGRDEQYF; size: .; J: TRBJ2-7; V: TRBV27; D: .
DNA: TGTGCCACCAGTGAAACAGGGGACTATGGCTACACCTTC; CDR3: CATSETGDYGYTF; size: .; J: TRBJ1-2; V: TRBV24-1; D: TRBD1